This T cell receptor beta chain was sequenced for a study of T cells after yellow fever vaccination (dated by TCRdb to between 2019 and 2020). As for the study more broadly: Libraries from fractions with low cell numbers were prepared with the SMART-Seq v4 Ultra Low Input RNA kit. To track T-cell clones before and after primary and booster YFV17D yellow fever vaccination, bulk TCR alpha and beta repertoires were sequenced longitudinally. The cohort comprised two healthy male donors, one aged 18 to 30 and one aged 30 to 39 years. Bulk PBMC replicates and cell subsets were isolated from blood drawn at multiple timepoints before and after both primary and secondary immunization. Points the paper makes about the study in general: Because only a couple of donors were included in the study, the extent to which the findings can be generalized is limited. The secondary T-cell response was found to be weaker but faster than the primary response, with a peak reached on day 5 rather than on day 15. Most clones expanded after primary vaccination (roughly 96% of CD4 and approximately 90% of CD8) were re-detected after the booster, suggesting that broad memory maintenance occurred. Computational filtering was needed because FACS-sorted repertoires could contain abundant contaminating clonotypes from the bulk population. A small share of clonotypes was detected in both CD4 and CD8 compartments, with the overlap likely arising from convergent recombination.

The meaning of the sample's treatment or condition label: live attenuated yellow fever vaccine strain. At each blood-draw timepoint, two biological replicates of bulk PBMCs were obtained. PBMCs were isolated from peripheral blood using a standard Ficoll-Paque protocol. TriZol was used to extract RNA from bulk PBMCs, CD4 and CD8 fractions, and dextramer-positive and dextramer-negative fractions. For sequencing, an Illumina NovaSeq 6000 was employed. TCR cDNA was synthesized by 5'RACE template switching, through which a universal primer site and unique molecular identifiers were introduced. cDNA synthesis was primed from both the TCR alpha and TCR beta constant segments. Library amplification involved two PCR steps, and the second step added sample barcodes and sequencing adapters. Libraries were sequenced on Illumina HiSeq 2500 (2x100 bp) or NovaSeq (2x150 bp). As for how the authors treated the data: MIGEC handled demultiplexing of reads and collapsing into UMI consensus sequences, while MiXCR performed V(D)J alignment. Vaccine-responding clonotypes were identified with edgeR using replicate PBMC samples, with FDR below 0.01 and a log2 fold change above 5 up to day 15 being required. Each bulk clonotype was labeled CD4 or CD8 based on which sequenced repertoire, CD4 or CD8, contained the clonotype at higher abundance. TCRdb cleaned the public reads at Q25 with fastp, built clones with MiXCR and kept in-frame beta chains. Duplicate CDR3 protein sequences are folded into a single record with the most common DNA and genes. TCRdb, rather than the study authors, made the V and J calls. The sample profile shows about 340,000 distinct CDR3 sequences; about 4% of them were found once. 24% of the sample lies in the top ten.

This clonotype has more than one count but fewer than ten. Which antigen it targets is not known. It has no much larger one-base neighbor in the sample; base qualities were not kept. Sequences SGHKS (CDR1) and YYEKEE (CDR2) are obtained from the germline V gene (reference sequence). Its CDR3 holds 15 amino acids, cysteine through valine. Solely the CDR3 DNA is kept, with 45 bases framed from the first base. V loses 1 base of germline sequence and J loses 6 bases, and the interval between the two ends is 17 bases. The source material was PBMCs, sampled 5 days after the yellow fever booster vaccination. The chain employs TRBV5-5 and TRBJ2-7; no D gene is confidently identified. The source is a man aged 18 to 29 who received the YFV17D yellow fever vaccine. The base sequence is TGTGCCAGCAGCTTGCAGGTACTCCCGATGGGCGAGCAGTACGTC. The encoded protein is CASSLQVLPMGEQYV.